This T cell receptor beta chain was documented in a study of cytomegalovirus exposure and HLA in healthy donors (dated by TCRdb to the late 2010s). Context from the whole study: In an earlier analysis of 587 of the donors, around 290 Gb of sequence data and 100 million or so unique TCR beta sequences from 150 million to 200 million T cells were reported. In addition to the first cohort of 666 subjects, a separate validation cohort of 130 or so different subjects was used. Five DR-DQ haplotypes were treated as single units for association and clustering because of strong linkage in the cohort. Rather than using new phenotypic data, the later analysis identified candidate immune exposures from TCR beta sequences and from how often those sequences occurred across donors. Across approximately 420 genotyped donors of the cohort, an average of about 240,000 unique TCR beta nucleotide sequences per donor were sequenced, and approximately 17% of those sequences were non-productive. Class I and class II HLA loci were covered by the typing at four-digit resolution. A later analysis re-analyzed previously published TCR beta repertoires from 500 to 700 donors and added high-resolution HLA genotyping to study TCR occurrence patterns. Using immunosequencing, the study profiled T cell repertoires from 550 to 750 subjects and related those repertoires to cytomegalovirus serostatus. Of the roughly 400 genotyped donors, 80% to 90% were placed in the genetic ancestry cluster associated with self-reported Caucasian donors. An earlier analysis of some 600 of the donors applied high-throughput TCR beta sequencing to assess whether each TCR beta V gene segment acted as functional or pseudogenic. Donor age, sex, ethnicity and CMV serostatus were compiled alongside the repertoire data. An early release that covered roughly 600 HLA-typed donors contained 250 to 350 gigabases of sequencing data and tens of millions of unique TCR sequences. To predict cytomegalovirus infection status, the study combined high-throughput TCR immunosequencing, statistical association of individual TCRs with disease status, and machine learning. All discovery cohort repertoires had been generated on a single sequencing platform. The study aimed to test whether signatures of past pathogen exposure could be identified by cataloging public T cell receptors. Genome-wide SNP genotypes for about three fifths of the roughly 670 donors were used in a later genetic analysis, which treated that subset as a discovery cohort. The number of typed donors differed by locus: roughly 629-630 for A, B, C, DRB1 and DQB1; approximately 540 for DQA1; 600 to 610 for DPA1; and about 450 for DPB1.

Worth noting for this clone: Its antigen is unknown. No base-level quality is on record; no much larger clone is a single base apart.

The cohort was made up of 666 healthy bone marrow donors. All cohort members were sampled while nominally healthy, although unrecorded immune exposures were likely present. The donor tested CMV seropositive and was one of the 289 seropositive cohort members. Each donor provided a peripheral blood sample, and peripheral blood mononuclear cells were used for TCR beta sequencing. Genomic DNA extraction from the blood cell samples was performed with the Qiagen DNeasy Blood Extraction Kit. Preparation of the library involved the immunoSEQ multiplex PCR assay. For the multiplex PCR, a mixture combining 60 forward primers for TCR Vbeta segments and 13 reverse primers for TCR Jbeta segments was used. The CDR3 region of rearranged TCR beta genes was amplified from genomic DNA with a multiplex PCR assay. The amplified TCR beta libraries were sequenced on the Illumina HiSeq System as 87-base-pair reads. The authors' pipeline ran thus. A later analysis tallied some 79 million unique TCR beta chains across the 550 to 850 repertoires, and 10 million to 11 million of those chains were shared by two or more donors. A nearest-neighbor algorithm error-corrected the raw reads and collapsed the reads into unique sequences, merging closely related sequences to remove PCR and sequencing errors. To assign V, D and J gene segments, CDR3 sequences were aligned to IMGT reference sequences. For a sequence to be retained, a match of at least six nucleotides was required to both a V gene segment and a J gene segment. Rearrangements were called productive when the CDR3 lacked stop codons and stayed in frame with V and J; all others were non-productive. Following IMGT convention, CDR3 was defined as the stretch from the second conserved V-encoded cysteine up to the conserved J-encoded phenylalanine. In an earlier analysis of roughly 580 of the donors, sequences lacking an unambiguous match to a single V gene segment were excluded. An earlier analysis of a few hundred of the donors classified V segments as functional when productive rearrangements were above 56.7% and as segregating when the standard deviation between donors was above 5%. A statistical classification framework was built for diagnosing cytomegalovirus status from the catalog of TCR beta chain sequences. In a later analysis, TCR nucleotide sequences were compared against IMGT/GENE-DB human TR gene sequences so that V and J genes could be assigned. The TCRdist pipeline was used in a later analysis to assign CDR3 sequences and most-parsimonious VDJ recombination scenarios. A later analysis defined each TCR beta chain by its CDR3 amino acid sequence plus V-gene family, and excluded reads lacking a unique V-gene family. To address suspected cross-contamination and a sequencing artifact, a later analysis removed 450 to 700 highly shared, low-generation-probability nucleotide sequences. In a later analysis, a clonal expansion index was calculated for each public chain from normalized within-repertoire ranks of inferred template counts. Generation probabilities in a later analysis came from a VDJ recombination model fitted to out-of-frame rearrangements, and those results were checked against IGoR. In a later analysis, TCR-TCR, TCR-HLA and TCR-CMV co-occurrence was scored with hypergeometric tests, and a repertoire-size bias correction was applied to TCR pairs. False discovery rates were estimated in a later analysis by permuting HLA or CMV assignments 20 times. In a later analysis, co-occurring TCRs were grouped using DBSCAN, and TCRdist sequence similarity was added for clustering within HLA-allele-positive subsets. Repertoires with fewer than 30,000 or more than 120,000 public chains were left out of co-occurrence clustering, as were about 5 repertoires with anomalous nucleotide sharing. The table comes from immuneACCESS by way of TCRdb, which keeps in-frame sequences with V and J called. Part of the clones is missing from these tables; in studies checked, under half for an unresolved V gene and the rest for unknown reasons. V, J and clone size were drawn from that table, and D and trimming were deduced from the DNA. For this sample the table gives 160,000 or so clones, of which 70% to 90% were detected only once. 6% to 9% of the sample is in the top ten clones.

Overall study outcomes, separate from this receptor: A later analysis associated 15,000 to 20,000 TCR beta sequences with specific HLA alleles at a false discovery rate of 0.05. Presence/absence analyses assumed roughly uniform sequencing depth across donors, an assumption that may not hold. According to a later analysis, parvovirus B19, influenza, CMV and Epstein-Barr virus appeared linked to several top co-occurrence clusters. Most TCR sequences were observed very rarely across donors, whereas some public TCRs were present in many individuals. Most CMV-associated TCR beta chains appeared to be HLA-restricted in a later analysis, and the HLA associations seemed to be driven largely by CMV exposure. A later analysis found that TCR association rates varied across HLA loci, with DRB1 alleles showing the most associated TCRs and HLA-C alleles the fewest. V-gene and J-gene trimming of TCR beta chains was associated with a missense DCLRE1C variant in a later genetic analysis, and the association was replicated in an independent cohort. A later analysis found that HLA-associated TCR beta chains were more clonally expanded and had lower generation probabilities than equally common non-associated chains. The authors suggested that the approach could potentially be extended to other disease states and immunological phenotypes. Cytomegalovirus status was reported to be diagnosed by the classifier with high specificity and sensitivity in both the original and validation cohorts. An earlier analysis of approximately 590 of the donors showed that most TCR beta V segments appeared in productive rearrangements either about 87% or about 30% of the time, which broadly matched IMGT annotations. The study gave a list of about 170 TCR beta chains associated with cytomegalovirus. In vitro tests confirmed that a few of the cytomegalovirus-associated TCR beta chains recognize cytomegalovirus antigens. Compared with the approximately 720-donor mean, donors in an Asian-associated ancestry cluster had fewer N-insertions in productive TCRs, according to a later genetic analysis. When HLA alleles, especially DR and DQ, strongly co-occurred, TCR associations were difficult to assign to individual alleles. Linkage disequilibrium might explain the correlated functional status among segregating V segments, but an unknown experimental factor could not be excluded. The earlier analysis of a few hundred of the donors excluded approximately 17 rarely observed V segments, including chromosome 9 orphons, because counts were too low. HLA typing was unavailable for some donors at each locus, so association tests used only the typed subset. In this cohort, only TCR beta chains were sequenced, and detectable features were limited by the absence of alpha or paired-chain data. Immune exposure information for the cohort was limited to CMV serostatus. A further reported finding was that TCR beta sequences accurately predicted the HLA-A and HLA-B alleles for most subjects in the first cohort. The sequencing pipeline was judged likely to have produced a cluster of highly shared sequence variants as a technical artifact.

The clonotype originates from a woman in her thirties in good health and CMV-seropositive. Sequencing was done on a sample of PBMCs.

CDR3 protein: CAIKHPGFGDTEAFF. The bases are TGTGCCATCAAACACCCGGGATTCGGGGACACTGAAGCTTTCTTT. The chain is made from TRBV10-3 and TRBJ1-1, with no reliable assignment of the D segment. CDR1 ENHRY and CDR2 SYGVKD are derived from the germline V gene. V loses 7 bases, J loses 3 bases, and the germline ends lie 18 bases apart. The CDR3 has 15 amino acids, counting the end cysteine and phenylalanine. Here the CDR3 DNA is all that survives: 45 bases in frame from base 1.